This is a list of T cell receptor beta chains from one sample in a study of shared clonotypes between healthy human individuals. Assay used: immunoSEQ multiplex PCR; TCRdb lists only in-frame clones, some missing. The repertoire holds about 2.3 million clones, approximately 93% seen once, with approximately 0.4% in the top ten. The sequenced material came from naive CD4+ T cells from PBMCs. Source of these receptors: a man between 18 and 29 years old in good health. Some clones in this sample may be carry-over from other donors' samples. CDR3s leave out the opening cysteine and the closing phenylalanine or tryptophan.

CDR3	V	J
ASSRSGLAGYNEQF	TRBV18	TRBJ2-1
ASSPGTNTGELF	TRBV11-3	TRBJ2-2
ASTDRVEEQY	TRBV6-1	TRBJ2-7
AIIPRDRGRLVKNIQY	TRBV19	TRBJ2-4
ASSLTGLREQY	TRBV6-5	TRBJ2-7
ASKSREGPHEQY	TRBV19	TRBJ2-7
ATGDRGNQPQH	TRBV6-1	TRBJ1-5
ASSSQTSGTADTQY	TRBV5-1	TRBJ2-3
ASSFSRAGDTQY	TRBV5-1	TRBJ2-3
ASSEAGWIYGYT	TRBV6-1	TRBJ1-2
ASSYHLPTGSGGYT	TRBV6-5	TRBJ1-2
ASSDTRAAGGYEQY	TRBV11-2	TRBJ2-7
ASSLQTSGPYNEQF	TRBV5-1	TRBJ2-1
ASSPAGNTEAF	TRBV18	TRBJ1-1
ASSERRETTQY	TRBV6-1	TRBJ2-5
ASTRTSGSPRNTQY	TRBV19	TRBJ2-3
ASSLTGQGNTIY	TRBV28	TRBJ1-3
ASRNAPQKGATEAF	TRBV28	TRBJ1-1
ARSIAGLTDTQY	TRBV5-1	TRBJ2-3
ASSYDGDTQY	TRBV6-5	TRBJ2-3
ASREGTVNTEAF	TRBV19	TRBJ1-1
ASSLVGALAGGLRETQY	TRBV7-2	TRBJ2-5
ASRAPAGLHEQY	TRBV28	TRBJ2-7
ASSLSGNTEAF	TRBV7-9	TRBJ1-1
ASSSPGQETQY	TRBV5-6	TRBJ2-5
ASSKRTSAYEQY	TRBV27	TRBJ2-7
ASSPLLELAGPDTQY	TRBV11-2	TRBJ2-3
ASSGLVSYEQY	TRBV28	TRBJ2-7
ASSYSPGALFGYT	TRBV6-5	TRBJ1-2
ASSVVAGERNEQF	TRBV9	TRBJ2-1
ASSTQGARTEAF	TRBV28	TRBJ1-1
ASVEARVRERGYT	TRBV28	TRBJ1-2
ASSPRMNTEAF	TRBV27	TRBJ1-1
AWSRPWGAYGYT	TRBV30	TRBJ1-2
ASRRGQGWNTEAF	TRBV7-2	TRBJ1-1
ASSLVEGIGANVLT	TRBV5-6	TRBJ2-6
ASSLRGGVQGTEAF	TRBV5-1	TRBJ1-1
ASSQVGTGVYEQY	TRBV4-1	TRBJ2-7
AIRGVDTGELF	TRBV10-3	TRBJ2-2